This T cell receptor beta chain is from a study of OX40 agonist ivuxolimab in advanced cancers. Germline CDR1 reads MDHEN; CDR2 reads SYDVKM. CDR3 length: 13 amino acids. Trimming took 4 bases from V and 4 from J, leaving 11 bases between them. This clone has only one observation. Method: immunoSEQ multiplex PCR; TCRdb's copy keeps in-frame clones and lacks some. The table includes tens of thousands of clones, 60% to 80% detected once. This sequence joins TRBV28 and TRBJ2-7; D perhaps matches TRBD1 (6 bases). The sequence derives from an adult with an advanced solid tumor such as melanoma, head and neck, liver or kidney cancer. The specimen was CD4+ or CD8+ T cells sorted from blood, collected in a trial of the OX40 agonist ivuxolimab. CDR3 in amino acids: CASSSRQVYEQYF. In nucleotides, the CDR3 is TGTGCCAGCAGTTCACGACAGGTATACGAGCAGTACTTC.